This entry describes one T cell receptor (beta chain). The entry originates in a study of blood T cell repertoires in COVID-19. Looking at the study overall: The United States, Italy and Spain provided the acute and convalescent COVID-19 samples. PBMCs, B-cell-depleted T cells, or T cells provided the cDNA or gDNA that made up the material.

In the study's own analysis: Researchers report that nucleated cell counts were estimated from reference gene primer amplification. Clones were read by immunoSEQ multiplex PCR, and TCRdb kept only the in-frame ones, dropping some. Clone size and V and J calls were adopted from that table, with D and trimming inferred from the DNA. The sample consists of 300,000 to 350,000 clones, roughly 87% of them appearing once. Germline-derived CDR1 and CDR2 are SQVTM and ANQGSEA. V gave up 5 bases and J gave up 7 bases; unmatched junction bases: 6. The CDR3 consists of 13 residues. The receptor was derived from a man under 40 with COVID-19, enrolled during active disease. Input material: peripheral blood. The genes are TRBV29-1 and TRBJ2-1; 9 nucleotides match TRBD1. The CDR3 here is CSVRTGEGNEQFF. CDR3 sequence (DNA): TGCAGCGTTAGGACAGGGGAAGGTAATGAGCAGTTCTTC.